This T cell receptor beta chain came from a study of a mutant IDH1 vaccine in newly diagnosed glioma. The overall study: Patients got radiotherapy, temozolomide, or both beforehand, and most got both. Study results and caveats: It seemed that pseudoprogression was not linked to changes in the top peripheral T cell clonotypes.

Time point specified: baseline, week 1 (first vaccination visit). Stated treatment: pre-vaccination baseline after standard-of-care therapy. Patients carried new grade 3 or 4 IDH1-mutant astrocytomas lacking nuclear ATRX. Regarding this clone: Its cognate antigen is unknown.

The germline V and J ends were trimmed by 6 bases and 4 bases, with 18 bases remaining between them. Germline CDR1 reads MNHEY; CDR2 reads SMNVEV (reference sequence). The CDR3 length is 15 residues. Data came from immunoSEQ multiplex PCR; TCRdb stores just in-frame clones and leaves some out. The data contain about 68,000 clones, more than 65% of them singletons. The V and J genes are TRBV27 and TRBJ1-2; D call uncertain. Sequencing was performed on PBMCs, taken from a glioma patient treated with radiotherapy, temozolomide or both. This receptor was obtained from a man in his fifties or sixties with glioma. CDR3 sequence: CASRSYRGEGYGYTF. The CDR3 DNA follows: TGTGCCAGCAGATCATACCGGGGAGAGGGCTATGGCTACACCTTC.